A single sample is the source of the 4 T cell receptor beta chains below, sequenced in a study of shared clonotypes between healthy human individuals (dated by TCRdb to about 2020). The library was made by the immunoSEQ multiplex PCR assay. TCRdb retrieved this table from immuneACCESS and kept in-frame rearrangements only. Not all clones are present; in checked studies, unresolved V genes account for under half, and no reason is known for the remainder. This sample gives 2 million to 2.5 million clones in total; approximately 95% of them show up just once. Clones ranked in the top ten supply roughly 0.13% of the sample. Material for sequencing was naive CD4+ T cells sorted from blood. The sample's cell subset or site label, decoded: CD45RA+ positively selected. The receptors derive from a man aged 18 to 29 in good health.

For the CDR3, the DNA is TGCGCCAGCAGCCAAGAAGGTAGCGTATACAATGAGCAGTTCTTC. The encoded protein is CASSQEGSVYNEQFF. V usage is TRBV4-1 and J usage is TRBJ2-1; a possible D gene is TRBD2 (5 bases). The germline V gene encodes CDR1 MGHRA and CDR2 YSYEKL. CDR3 length equals 15 residues. Trimming left V 0 bases short and J 4 bases short, with 10 bases between.

The J gene is TRBJ1-2, the V gene TRBV11-2; unclear D gene. The ends were cut back, 1 base at V and 3 bases at J, with 12 bases in the middle. The CDR3 sequence is 15 residues long. CDR1 SGHAT and CDR2 FQNNGV come from the germline V gene. The chain's CDR3 is CASSLGTAPHYGYTF. The CDR3 coding sequence is TGTGCCAGCAGCTTAGGGACCGCCCCCCACTATGGCTACACCTTC.

The chain has TRBV29-1 and TRBJ1-2; D might be TRBD1 (6 bases). The ends were cut back, 4 bases at V and 4 bases at J, with 16 bases in the middle. The CDR3 is 14 amino acids. The germline CDR1 and CDR2 sequences are SQVTM and ANQGSEA. DNA of the CDR3: TGCAGCGTTGTGGGGACAACCGAGGGCTATGGCTACACCTTC. It codes for CSVVGTTEGYGYTF.

The chain carries TRBV27 and TRBJ2-7; D is undetermined. Between the trimmed V and J ends, which lost 6 bases and 4 bases, there was a span of 16 bases. The length of the CDR3 is 14 residues. The germline V gene encodes CDR1 MNHEY and CDR2 SMNVEV (reference sequence). The CDR3 spells CASSPRTQSYEQYF. The CDR3 DNA sequence: TGTGCCAGCAGCCCCCGGACCCAGTCGTACGAGCAGTACTTC.